This TCR beta chain was observed in a study of blood T cell repertoires in COVID-19. Per the germline V gene, CDR1 is SGHKS and CDR2 is YYEKEE (reference sequence). V gave up 3 bases and J gave up 7 bases; unmatched junction bases: 5. This CDR3 is built from 13 residues. Using immunoSEQ multiplex PCR, the repertoire was profiled, and TCRdb retains in-frame clones only, with some absent. The sample consists of 87,000 or so clones, roughly 80% of them appearing once. The receptor's source is an elderly woman with active or convalescent COVID-19. The sample comprised peripheral blood. V is TRBV5-5 and J is TRBJ2-5, with 8 positions matching TRBD1. CDR3 sequence: CASSSGTGGTQYF. The CDR3 DNA reads as TGTGCCAGCAGCTCAGGGACAGGTGGGACCCAGTACTTC.